This TCR beta chain comes out of a study of human T cells and chemical hapten exposure. Study-wide context: Patients, chiefly female, had alopecia areata, totalis or universalis.

In regard to this clonotype: The antigen is unknown. A much larger clone lies one base from this, so it may be a read error.

V was clipped by 8 bases and J by 9 bases, with 28 bases between them. Germline V lookup: CDR1 MDHEN, CDR2 SYDVKM. The CDR3 is made up of 16 amino acids. Library construction involved attaching unique molecular identifiers to individual cDNA molecules, which allowed quantitative, reproducible TCR counting. Using its own MiXCR run on the RACE reads, TCRdb lists one record per CDR3 protein. In the table there are roughly 64,000 distinct CDR3 sequences, about 11% of which are singletons. Documented time point: pre-sensitization, week 0. Specified treatment: therapeutic diphenylcyclopropenone sensitization with weekly scalp DPC. Study results and caveats: It was expanded TCRs that formed significantly more large CDR3 similarity clusters than controls did.

This chain connects TRBV28 to TRBJ1-1; perhaps TRBD1 as D (6 bases). This TCR was recovered from a woman between 40 and 50 years old with alopecia areata. Some clones in this sample may be carry-over from other donors' samples. This specimen consisted of whole blood, obtained in connection with sensitization to the hapten diphenylcyclopropenone (DPC). CDR3 protein: CASCSPPSWGGGKAFF. The DNA for the CDR3 is TGTGCCAGCTGTTCCCCGCCCTCGTGGGGAGGGGGGAAAGCTTTCTTT.